One sample yielded the 29 T cell receptor beta chains listed below, sequenced in a study of T cell changes during pregnancy in multiple sclerosis. Assay: immunoSEQ multiplex PCR; the TCRdb copy retains only in-frame clones and omits some. In the table there are about 38,000 clones, less than 95% of which are singletons. Specimen: CD4+ T cells from peripheral blood mononuclear cells, collected in the second trimester of pregnancy. These receptors were collected from a female donor with multiple sclerosis, enrolled in a pregnancy study.

The V call is TRBV5-1, the J call TRBJ1-3; D is uncertain. V gave up 1 base and J gave up 0 bases, with 17 bases separating them. The length of the CDR3 is 18 residues. Germline loops: CDR1 SGHRS, CDR2 YFSETQ. The chain's CDR3 is CASSLYATGGLSGNTIYF. As DNA, the CDR3 is TGCGCCAGCAGCTTGTACGCGACTGGTGGTCTCTCTGGAAACACCATATATTTT.

The V call is TRBV6-5, the J call TRBJ1-2; 9 bases map to TRBD1. Per germline, CDR1 MNHEY and CDR2 SVGAGI. The CDR3 consists of 13 residues. With 8 bases clipped from V and 1 base from J, the junction kept 2 bases outside the gene matches. DNA for the CDR3: TGTGCCAGCCGGGACAGGGATAACTATGGCTACACCTTC. This sequence encodes CASRDRDNYGYTF.

The rearrangement uses TRBV9 and TRBJ2-7, with D maybe TRBD1 (5 bases). The CDR3 totals 15 residues. Germline CDR1 is SGDLS and CDR2 is YYNGEE. The V and J ends lost 0 bases and 1 base respectively, with 11 bases between them. CDR3 DNA sequence: TGTGCCAGCAGCGTAGGGGCAGGGAAATCCTACGAGCAGTACTTC. It translates to CASSVGAGKSYEQYF.

The chain joins TRBV18 to TRBJ1-1, with TRBD1 matching 9 bases. Unmatched junction bases numbered 8, after V lost 6 bases and J lost 3 bases. Per the germline V gene, CDR1 is KGHSH and CDR2 is LQKENI. This CDR3 is 15 amino acids long. The CDR3 loop is CASSPETGGDTEAFF. CDR3 coding DNA: TGTGCCAGCTCCCCAGAGACAGGGGGGGACACTGAAGCTTTCTTT.

The V call is TRBV5-6, the J call TRBJ1-1; D is unclear. Germline loops: CDR1 SGHDT, CDR2 YYEEEE. Trimming took off 1 base at V and 4 bases at J, with 11 bases between the two ends. This CDR3 spans 14 amino acids. This CDR3 reads CASSLLGRSTEAFF. The CDR3 DNA is TGTGCCAGCAGCTTGTTGGGGAGGAGCACTGAAGCTTTCTTT. The variable domain in full, completed from reference TRBV5-6 and TRBJ1-1, reads DAGVTQSPTHLIKTRGQQVTLRCSPKSGHDTVSWYQQALGQGPQFIFQYYEEEERQRGNFPDRFSGHQFPNYSSELNVNALLLGDSALYLCASSLLGRSTEAFFGQGTRLTVV.

The chain joins TRBV19 to TRBJ1-2; no clear D gene. V was pared by 5 bases and J by 4 bases, with 14 bases between. This CDR3 has 14 residues. Per germline, CDR1 LNHDA and CDR2 SQIVND (reference sequence). The DNA of the CDR3 is TGTGCCAGTAGTCCACGGGGTATTAGCTATGGCTACACCTTC. As protein: CASSPRGISYGYTF.

The CDR3 coding sequence is TGTGCCAGCAGCCCGGGACAGAGCACAGATACGCAGTATTTT. It is translated as CASSPGQSTDTQYF. This chain uses TRBV11-3 with TRBJ2-3; 7 bases line up with TRBD1. This CDR3 is 14 amino acids long. CDR1 is SGHNT, CDR2 YENEEA, per germline. V shed 5 bases, J shed 0 bases, and the junction held 2 bases outside the gene matches. The full variable domain, in which reference TRBV11-3 and TRBJ2-3 provide the parts outside the CDR3, is EAGVVQSPRYKIIEKKQPVAFWCNPISGHNTLYWYLQNLGQGPELLIRYENEEAVDDSQLPKDRFSAERLKGVDSTLKIQPAELGDSAVYLCASSPGQSTDTQYFGPGTRLTVL.

The J gene is TRBJ1-5, the V gene TRBV30; no firm D call. V lost 0 bases, J lost 6 bases, and 6 bases lay in between. CDR3 length equals 12 residues. Germline-derived CDR1 and CDR2 are GTSNPN and SVGIG (reference sequence). CDR3 loop: CAWSVQSQPQHF. CDR3 sequence (DNA): TGTGCCTGGAGTGTACAAAGTCAGCCCCAGCATTTT.

As concerns this clone: An end of the junction differs from the germline gene, which may be a read error. This chain links TRBV28 with TRBJ1-1; 7 bases are a match to TRBD1. The CDR3 covers 14 residues. Germline lookup yields CDR1 MDHEN and CDR2 SYDVKM. This chain's CDR3 is CACSDGQVKTEAFF. DNA of the CDR3: TGTGCCTGCAGCGACGGACAGGTAAAAACTGAAGCTTTCTTT.

This chain joins TRBV19 and TRBJ2-2; a weak D match, TRBD1 (6 bases). Germline V gene data show CDR1 as LNHDA and CDR2 as SQIVND (reference sequence). With 6 bases removed from V and 0 bases from J, the gap between germline ends came to 14 bases. This CDR3 is 16 amino acids long. The chain's CDR3 is CASRSLGAANTGELFF. The CDR3 nucleotides read TGTGCCAGTAGATCCCTGGGGGCGGCGAACACCGGGGAGCTGTTTTTT.

This clone occurred once. This chain connects TRBV18 to TRBJ2-7, with 9 positions matching TRBD1. The junction had 8 bases not matched to a gene; V was cut back by 5 bases and J by 6 bases. Looked up from germline, CDR1 is KGHSH and CDR2 is LQKENI. The CDR3 is 14 residues long. The DNA for the CDR3 is TGTGCCAGCTCAATCAGGGACAGGGCTTCCGAGCAGTACTTC. Protein sequence: CASSIRDRASEQYF.

V gene TRBV28 combines with J gene TRBJ1-2; no definite D call. The germline CDR1 and CDR2 sequences are MDHEN and SYDVKM. The V gene lost 2 bases and the J gene lost 3 bases, with 7 bases spanning the gap. The CDR3 is 13 amino acids. This CDR3 is CASSLVEDYGYTF. The CDR3 DNA is TGTGCCAGCAGTTTAGTGGAGGACTATGGCTACACCTTC.

The CDR3 DNA reads as TGTGCCAGCAGCCCGAGGGTATCTGGGGCCAACGTCCTGACTTTC. Encoded protein: CASSPRVSGANVLTF. The chain recombines TRBV5-4 with TRBJ2-6; TRBD2 might be the D (5 bases). The V end lost 4 bases, the J end lost 1 base, and 9 bases lay between the germline ends. This CDR3 has 15 residues. The germline V gene encodes CDR1 SGHNT and CDR2 YYREEE (reference sequence). Using reference TRBV5-4 and TRBJ2-6 for the parts outside the CDR3, the full variable domain is ETGVTQSPTHLIKTRGQQVTLRCSSQSGHNTVSWYQQALGQGPQFIFQYYREEENGRGNFPPRFSGLQFPNYSSELNVNALELDDSALYLCASSPRVSGANVLTFGAGSRLTVL.

The chain uses TRBV5-5 and TRBJ1-2; D not certain. The CDR3 runs to 13 residues. CDR1 is SGHKS, CDR2 YYEKEE, per germline (reference sequence). V was pared by 0 bases and J by 4 bases, with 7 bases between. The CDR3 DNA reads TGTGCCAGCAGCTTGGGTGACTCCTATGGCTACACCTTC. This gives the protein CASSLGDSYGYTF.

The chain recombines TRBV5-4 with TRBJ1-2; 7 bases line up with TRBD1. The V gene end was trimmed by 4 bases and the J gene end by 8 bases; junction bases not matched to a gene: 8. CDR3 length equals 13 residues. Per germline, CDR1 SGHNT and CDR2 YYREEE (reference sequence). CDR3: CASSGGQPEGYTF. CDR3 nucleotides: TGTGCCAGCAGCGGGGGACAGCCGGAGGGCTACACCTTC.

The gene calls are TRBV9 and TRBJ1-2; D remains unclear. From germline, CDR1 is SGDLS and CDR2 YYNGEE. Trimming took 4 bases from V and 8 from J, leaving 15 bases between them. The CDR3 totals 13 residues. The CDR3 DNA reads TGTGCCAGCAGCCCCCGAACGGGAAGGGGCTACACCTTC. Translation gives CASSPRTGRGYTF.

The J gene is TRBJ2-7, the V gene TRBV9; TRBD1 matches at 7 bases. V lost 0 bases, J lost 2 bases, and 5 bases stayed unmatched. The CDR3 contains 15 residues. CDR1 is SGDLS and CDR2 is YYNGEE in the germline V gene. The CDR3 DNA reads as TGTGCCAGCAGCGTAGGGACAGGATATACCTACGAGCAGTACTTC. It encodes CASSVGTGYTYEQYF.

The rearrangement uses TRBV5-1 and TRBJ2-7, with D possibly TRBD2 on 5 matching bases. The CDR3 extends over 15 amino acids. V lost 0 bases, J lost 3 bases, and 13 bases lay in between. CDR1 is SGHRS and CDR2 is YFSETQ in the germline V gene. The CDR3 sequence: CASSLGAGEGYEQYF. The CDR3 nucleotides are TGCGCCAGCAGCTTGGGGGCGGGTGAGGGCTACGAGCAGTACTTC.

The rearrangement joins TRBV18 to TRBJ2-5; 7 bases line up with TRBD2. J lost 3 bases, V lost 3 bases, and 7 bases had no gene match. The CDR3 contains 15 residues. Germline V gene lookup returns CDR1 KGHSH and CDR2 LQKENI. CDR3 bases: TGTGCCAGCTCACCGAGGATGGCGGGAGAAGAGACCCAGTACTTC. Encoded protein: CASSPRMAGEETQYF.

This chain uses TRBV7-9 with TRBJ1-2; D may be TRBD1 (5 bases). CDR1 SEHNR and CDR2 FQNEAQ come from the germline V gene (reference sequence). CDR3 length: 17 residues. Trimming took off 3 bases at V and 4 bases at J, with 21 bases between the two ends. The CDR3 bases are TGTGCCAGCAGCTTGTCTGGGGCCCGATTTGAACTCTATGGCTACACCTTC. It specifies CASSLSGARFELYGYTF.

The rearrangement uses TRBV30 and TRBJ2-1, with a tentative D call TRBD2 (5 bases). This CDR3 is built from 14 residues. Germline CDR1 is GTSNPN and CDR2 is SVGIG (reference sequence). V lost 0 bases to trimming and J lost 6 bases, with 12 bases between them. The CDR3 region is CAWSVLSRGNEQFF. In DNA, the CDR3 is TGTGCCTGGAGTGTACTTAGCCGGGGCAATGAGCAGTTCTTC.

This clone came up once. The chain combines TRBV18 with TRBJ1-5; tentative D call: TRBD1 (6 bases). Germline V gene lookup returns CDR1 KGHSH and CDR2 LQKENI. Trimming left V 4 bases short and J 0 bases short, with 10 bases between. The CDR3 is 15 residues long. This CDR3 is CASSLKDSSNQPQHF. In DNA, the CDR3 is TGTGCCAGCTCACTGAAGGACAGTAGCAATCAGCCCCAGCATTTT.

The chain has TRBV5-4 and TRBJ2-3; 8 bases align to TRBD2. Trimming cost V 4 bases and J 2 bases; bases outside gene matches: 6. CDR1 is SGHNT, CDR2 YYREEE, per germline (reference sequence). The CDR3 extends over 15 amino acids. CDR3 in DNA: TGTGCCAGCAGCCACGGGACTAGGGTCACAGATACGCAGTATTTT. It yields the protein CASSHGTRVTDTQYF. Supplemented by reference TRBV5-4 and TRBJ2-3, the full variable domain reads ETGVTQSPTHLIKTRGQQVTLRCSSQSGHNTVSWYQQALGQGPQFIFQYYREEENGRGNFPPRFSGLQFPNYSSELNVNALELDDSALYLCASSHGTRVTDTQYFGPGTRLTVL.

In DNA, the CDR3 is TGTGCCAGTAGAAGGACAGGGAATAGCGAGCAGTACTTC. It translates to CASRRTGNSEQYF. This rearrangement joins TRBV19 to TRBJ2-7; 8 nucleotides match TRBD1. The CDR3 contains 13 residues. After removal of 6 bases from V and 6 bases from J, the junction contained 7 bases not matched to a gene. Germline V gives CDR1 LNHDA, CDR2 SQIVND (reference sequence).

This rearrangement joins TRBV28 to TRBJ2-7; D is perhaps TRBD1 (7 bases). The germline V gene has CDR1 MDHEN and CDR2 SYDVKM. This CDR3 contains 16 residues. Trimming shortened V by 6 bases and J by 4 bases, and 22 bases separated the two germline ends. The CDR3 bases are TGTGCCAGCAGCATCGCAGGGGGGATAGGCCTTTACGAGCAGTACTTC. Translated: CASSIAGGIGLYEQYF.

In this sample, this clone turned up once. The chain is built from TRBV7-3 and TRBJ2-5; 8 nucleotides match TRBD1. The V gene end was trimmed by 1 base and the J gene end by 5 bases; junction bases not matched to a gene: 9. There are 16 residues in the CDR3. Germline CDR1 is SGHTA and CDR2 is FQGTGA. In DNA, the CDR3 is TGTGCCAGCAGCTTAATCGGAGACAGGGGAAGGGAGACCCAGTACTTC. Residues: CASSLIGDRGRETQYF.

The chain uses TRBV19 and TRBJ2-5; TRBD1 matches at 7 bases. With V trimmed by 6 bases and J by 2 bases, 6 bases remained unmatched. CDR1 and CDR2 (germline): LNHDA, SQIVND (reference sequence). The CDR3 runs 14 residues. The CDR3 spells CASRDRATQETQYF. The CDR3 region has the DNA TGTGCCAGTAGAGACAGGGCAACGCAAGAGACCCAGTACTTC.

This chain joins TRBV29-1 and TRBJ2-7; a possible D gene is TRBD1 (5 bases). CDR3 size: 12 residues. Germline-derived CDR1 and CDR2 are SQVTM and ANQGSEA. Trimming shortened V by 6 bases and J by 3 bases, and 12 bases separated the two germline ends. The CDR3 reads CSVSDTYYEQYF. The CDR3 nucleotides read TGCAGCGTATCGGACACTTACTACGAGCAGTACTTC.

This clone was seen once. V is TRBV6-1 and J is TRBJ2-5; 7 nucleotides agree with TRBD2. The germline gives CDR1 MNHNS, CDR2 SASEGT. The CDR3 is 14 residues long. The junction had 6 bases not matched to a gene; V was cut back by 6 bases and J by 2 bases. CDR3 coding DNA: TGTGCCAGCAGAGGACTAGGGATACAAGAGACCCAGTACTTC. The encoded protein is CASRGLGIQETQYF.